The clone carrying this TCR beta chain was recorded many times. This CDR3 region has 16 residues. V lost 4 bases and J 2 bases, leaving 15 bases between the germline ends. Per germline, CDR1 SEHNR and CDR2 FQNEAQ (reference sequence). This sample was taken from a study of T cells after posttransplantation cyclophosphamide. The table came from immunoSEQ multiplex PCR; TCRdb's copy has only in-frame clones and leaves some out. In total the sample includes about 12,000 clones, none of them seen once. The TCR originated in a woman aged 40 to 50 in good health, CMV-negative, and a related stem cell transplant donor. Sequencing was carried out using PBMCs. The chain links TRBV7-9 to TRBJ1-5, with no clear D. DNA of the CDR3: TGTGCCAGCAGCTCCGGAGGACTGAGTGGCAATCAGCCCCAGCATTTT. It codes for CASSSGGLSGNQPQHF.